This T cell receptor (beta chain) derives from a study of blood T cells in healthy people across ages. General study results and limits: Correlation between TCR beta diversity and naive T cell percentage was strong.

A minimum of 5 micrograms of total RNA was extracted per sample. The authors ran a second PCR of 7 to 11 cycles using a sample-barcoded 5' primer and a J-beta primer mix. Tagging of each cDNA molecule was performed by a template-switch adaptor with 12 random nucleotides. MiXCR was run by TCRdb on the 5' RACE reads, yielding one entry per CDR3 protein. The sample yields fewer than 1,000,000 distinct CDR3 sequences, about 42% seen once. The germline CDR1 and CDR2 sequences are SGHTA and FQGNSA. Germline trimming cut 7 bases from V and 1 base from J; bases unmatched to any gene: 6. This CDR3 contains 15 residues. The sample holds a few counts of this clonotype. The antigen is undetermined.

The sequence came from a man in his fifties or sixties in good health. The chain combines TRBV7-2 with TRBJ2-2; 7 nucleotides match TRBD2. What was sequenced was blood. CDR3 loop: CASTLWGGNTGELFF. The CDR3 nucleotides read TGTGCCAGCACCTTGTGGGGGGGGAACACCGGGGAGCTGTTTTTT.